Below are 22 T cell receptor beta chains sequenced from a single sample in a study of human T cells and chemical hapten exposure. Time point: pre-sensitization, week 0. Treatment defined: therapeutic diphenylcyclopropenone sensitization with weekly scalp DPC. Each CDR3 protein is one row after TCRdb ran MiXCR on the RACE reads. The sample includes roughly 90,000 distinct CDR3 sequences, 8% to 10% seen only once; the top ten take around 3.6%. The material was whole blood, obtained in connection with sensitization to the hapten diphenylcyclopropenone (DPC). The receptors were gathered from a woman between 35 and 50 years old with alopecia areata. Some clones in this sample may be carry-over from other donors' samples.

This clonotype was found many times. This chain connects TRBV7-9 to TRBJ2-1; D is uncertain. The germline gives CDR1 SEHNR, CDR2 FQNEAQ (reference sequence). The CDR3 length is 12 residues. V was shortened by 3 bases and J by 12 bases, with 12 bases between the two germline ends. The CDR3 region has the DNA TGTGCCAGCAGCTTCGACCTCATCGGGCAGTTCTTC. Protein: CASSFDLIGQFF.

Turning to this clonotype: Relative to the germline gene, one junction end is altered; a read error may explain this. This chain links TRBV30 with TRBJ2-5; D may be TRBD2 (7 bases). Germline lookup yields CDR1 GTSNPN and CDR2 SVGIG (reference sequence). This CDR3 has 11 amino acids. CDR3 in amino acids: CAWSVWGGLWF. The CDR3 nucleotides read TGTGCCTGGAGTGTCTGGGGGGGCTTGTGGTTC.

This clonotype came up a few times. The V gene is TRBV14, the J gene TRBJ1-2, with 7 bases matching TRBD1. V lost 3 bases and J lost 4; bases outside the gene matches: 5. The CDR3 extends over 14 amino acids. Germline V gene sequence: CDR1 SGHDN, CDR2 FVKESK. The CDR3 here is CASSQTGNFYGYTF. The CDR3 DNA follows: TGTGCCAGCAGCCAGACAGGGAACTTCTATGGCTACACCTTC. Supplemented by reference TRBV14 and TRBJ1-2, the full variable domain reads EAGVTQFPSHSVIEKGQTVTLRCDPISGHDNLYWYRRVMGKEIKFLLHFVKESKQDESGMPNNRFLAERTGGTYSTLKVQPAELEDSGVYFCASSQTGNFYGYTFGSGTRLTVV.

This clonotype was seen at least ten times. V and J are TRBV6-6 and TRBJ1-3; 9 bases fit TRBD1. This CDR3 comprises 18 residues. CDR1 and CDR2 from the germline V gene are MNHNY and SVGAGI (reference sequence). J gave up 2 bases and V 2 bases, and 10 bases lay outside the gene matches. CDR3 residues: CASSYRGTDRGTGNTIYF. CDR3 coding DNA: TGTGCCAGCAGTTACCGCGGAACGGACAGGGGCACTGGAAACACCATATATTTT.

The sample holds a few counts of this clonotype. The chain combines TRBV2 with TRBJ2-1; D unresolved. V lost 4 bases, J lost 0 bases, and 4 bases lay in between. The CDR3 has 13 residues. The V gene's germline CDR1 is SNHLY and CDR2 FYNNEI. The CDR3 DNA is TGTGCCAGCAGTGCACCCTCCTACAATGAGCAGTTCTTC. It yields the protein CASSAPSYNEQFF.

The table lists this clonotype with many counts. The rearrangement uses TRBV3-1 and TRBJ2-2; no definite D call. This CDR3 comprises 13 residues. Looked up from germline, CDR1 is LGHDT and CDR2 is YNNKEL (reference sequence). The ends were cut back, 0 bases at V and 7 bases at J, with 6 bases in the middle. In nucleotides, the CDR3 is TGTGCCAGCAGCCAAGATTCTGGCGGGGAGCTGTTTTTT. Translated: CASSQDSGGELFF.

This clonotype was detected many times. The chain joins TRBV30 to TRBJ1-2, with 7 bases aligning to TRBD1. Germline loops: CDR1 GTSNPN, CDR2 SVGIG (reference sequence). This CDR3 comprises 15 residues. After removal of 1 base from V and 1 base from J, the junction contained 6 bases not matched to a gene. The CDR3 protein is CAWSAGQAYNYGYTF. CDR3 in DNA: TGTGCCTGGAGTGCCGGACAGGCATATAACTATGGCTACACCTTC.

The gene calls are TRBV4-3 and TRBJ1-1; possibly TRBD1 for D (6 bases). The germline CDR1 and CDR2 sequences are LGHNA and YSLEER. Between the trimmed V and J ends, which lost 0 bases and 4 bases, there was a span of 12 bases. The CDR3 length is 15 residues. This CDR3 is CASSQDSAGATEAFF. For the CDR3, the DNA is TGCGCCAGCAGCCAAGATTCAGCAGGGGCCACTGAAGCTTTCTTT.

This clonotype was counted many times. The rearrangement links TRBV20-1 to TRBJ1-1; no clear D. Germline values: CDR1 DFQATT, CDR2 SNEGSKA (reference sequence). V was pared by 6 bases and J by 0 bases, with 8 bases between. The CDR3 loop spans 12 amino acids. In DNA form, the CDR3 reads TGCAGTGCCGCGACCCTGAACACTGAAGCTTTCTTT. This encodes CSAATLNTEAFF.

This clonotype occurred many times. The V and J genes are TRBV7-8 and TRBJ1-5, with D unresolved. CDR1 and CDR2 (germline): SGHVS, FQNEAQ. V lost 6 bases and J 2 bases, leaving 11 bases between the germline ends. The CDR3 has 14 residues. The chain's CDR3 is CASSLNGGNQPQHF. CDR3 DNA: TGTGCCAGCAGTCTCAACGGGGGCAATCAGCCCCAGCATTTT. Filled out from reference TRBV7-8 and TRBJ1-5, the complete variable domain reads GAGVSQSPRYKVAKRGQDVALRCDPISGHVSLFWYQQALGQGPEFLTYFQNEAQLDKSGLPSDRFFAERPEGSVSTLKIQRTQQEDSAVYLCASSLNGGNQPQHFGDGTRLSIL.

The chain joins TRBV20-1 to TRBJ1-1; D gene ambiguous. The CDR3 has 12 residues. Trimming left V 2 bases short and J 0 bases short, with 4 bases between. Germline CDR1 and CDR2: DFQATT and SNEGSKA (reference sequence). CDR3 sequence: CSARPVNTEAFF. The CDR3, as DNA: TGCAGTGCTAGACCGGTGAACACTGAAGCTTTCTTT.

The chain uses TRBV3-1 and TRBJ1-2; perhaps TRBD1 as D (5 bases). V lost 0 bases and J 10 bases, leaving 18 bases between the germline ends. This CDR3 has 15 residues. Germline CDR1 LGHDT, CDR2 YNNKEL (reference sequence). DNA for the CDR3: TGTGCCAGCAGCCAAGATCTGAGCAGGGCCGTCGCCTACACCTTC. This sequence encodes CASSQDLSRAVAYTF.

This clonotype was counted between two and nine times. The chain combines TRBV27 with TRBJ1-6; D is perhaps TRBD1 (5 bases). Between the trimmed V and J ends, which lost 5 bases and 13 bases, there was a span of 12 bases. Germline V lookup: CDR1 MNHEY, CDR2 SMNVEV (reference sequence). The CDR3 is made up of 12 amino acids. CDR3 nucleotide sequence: TGTGCCAGCAGTGGAGAGTGGGGGCCCCTCCACTTT. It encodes CASSGEWGPLHF.

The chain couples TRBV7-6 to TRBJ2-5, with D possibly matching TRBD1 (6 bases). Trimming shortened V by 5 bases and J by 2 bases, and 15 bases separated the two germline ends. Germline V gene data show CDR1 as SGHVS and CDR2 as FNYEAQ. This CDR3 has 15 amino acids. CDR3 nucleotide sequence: TGTGCCAGCAGCAAAAGGGGACACCCACAAGAGACCCAGTACTTC. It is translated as CASSKRGHPQETQYF.

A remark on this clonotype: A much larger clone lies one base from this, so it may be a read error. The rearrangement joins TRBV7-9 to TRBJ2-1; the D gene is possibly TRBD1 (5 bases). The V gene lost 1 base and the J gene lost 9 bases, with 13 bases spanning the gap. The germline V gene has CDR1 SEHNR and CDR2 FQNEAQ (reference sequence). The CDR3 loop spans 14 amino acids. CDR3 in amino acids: CASSLGQGLVEQFF. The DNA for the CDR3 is TGTGCCAGCAGCTTAGGCCAGGGTTTGGTTGAGCAGTTCTTC.

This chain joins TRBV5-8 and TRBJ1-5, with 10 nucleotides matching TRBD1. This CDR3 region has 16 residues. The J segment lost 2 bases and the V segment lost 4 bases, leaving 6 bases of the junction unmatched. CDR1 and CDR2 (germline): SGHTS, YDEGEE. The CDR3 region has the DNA TGTGCCAGCAGCCCGACAGGGGGCCGGGGCAATCAGCCCCAGCATTTT. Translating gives CASSPTGGRGNQPQHF.

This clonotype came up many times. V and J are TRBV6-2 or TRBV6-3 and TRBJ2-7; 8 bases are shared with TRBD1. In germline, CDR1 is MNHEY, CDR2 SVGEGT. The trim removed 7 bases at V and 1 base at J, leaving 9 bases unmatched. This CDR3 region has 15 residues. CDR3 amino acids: CASTLTGQASYEQYF. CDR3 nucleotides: TGTGCCAGCACCTTAACGGGACAGGCTTCCTACGAGCAGTACTTC.

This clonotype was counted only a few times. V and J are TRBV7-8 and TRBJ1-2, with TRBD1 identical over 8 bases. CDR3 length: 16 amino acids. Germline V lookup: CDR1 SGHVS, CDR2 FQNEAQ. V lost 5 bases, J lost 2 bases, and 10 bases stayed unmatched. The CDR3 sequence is CASSPARTGNNYGYTF. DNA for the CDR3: TGTGCCAGCAGCCCGGCTAGGACAGGGAACAACTATGGCTACACCTTC.

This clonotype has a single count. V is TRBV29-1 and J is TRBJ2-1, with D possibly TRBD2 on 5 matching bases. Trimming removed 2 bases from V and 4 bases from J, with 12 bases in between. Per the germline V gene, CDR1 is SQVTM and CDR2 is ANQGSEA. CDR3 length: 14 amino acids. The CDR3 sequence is CSVERGTGYNEQFF. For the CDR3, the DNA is TGCAGCGTTGAACGAGGAACGGGGTACAATGAGCAGTTCTTC.

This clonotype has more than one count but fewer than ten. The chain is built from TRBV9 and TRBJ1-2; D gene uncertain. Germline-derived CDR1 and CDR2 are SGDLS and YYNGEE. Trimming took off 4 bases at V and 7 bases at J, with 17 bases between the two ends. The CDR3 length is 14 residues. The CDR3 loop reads CASSSAGREAGYTF. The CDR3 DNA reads TGTGCCAGCAGCTCCGCTGGCCGGGAAGCTGGCTACACCTTC.

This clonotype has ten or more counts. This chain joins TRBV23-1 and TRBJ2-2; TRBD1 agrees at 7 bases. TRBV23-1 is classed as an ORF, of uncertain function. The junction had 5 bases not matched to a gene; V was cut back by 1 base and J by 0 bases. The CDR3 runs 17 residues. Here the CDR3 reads CASSQYRDRANTGELFF. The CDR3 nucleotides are TGCGCCAGCAGTCAATATCGGGACAGAGCGAACACCGGGGAGCTGTTTTTT.

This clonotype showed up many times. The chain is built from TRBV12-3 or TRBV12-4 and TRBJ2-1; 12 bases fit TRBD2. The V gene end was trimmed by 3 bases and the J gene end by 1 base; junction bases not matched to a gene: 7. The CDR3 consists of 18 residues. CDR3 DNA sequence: TGTGCCAGCAGTTTTTGGCTAGCGGGGGGGCGGTCCTACAATGAGCAGTTCTTC. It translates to CASSFWLAGGRSYNEQFF.